This T cell receptor (beta chain) was identified in a study of cytomegalovirus exposure and HLA in healthy donors. The PCR employed 60 Vbeta primers together with 13 Jbeta primers. Assay used: immunoSEQ multiplex PCR; TCRdb lists only in-frame clones, some missing. In the table there are some 200,000 clones, about 90% of which are singletons. Of note for this clone: The antigen remains undetermined.

Germline V lookup: CDR1 SGHTA, CDR2 FQGTGA. J lost 7 bases, V lost 2 bases, and 16 bases had no gene match. The CDR3 extends over 18 amino acids. Study-level results: In an earlier analysis, about 90% or about 30%: the productive usage of most TCR beta V segments.

The sample was PBMCs. The TCR comes from a girl under two years old in good health and CMV-seronegative. This chain connects TRBV7-3 to TRBJ2-2, with 7 positions matching TRBD1. CDR3 bases: TGTGCCAGCAGCTTATCCGGGACCTTACAGGGGAAGGGCGGGGAGCTGTTTTTT. Protein sequence: CASSLSGTLQGKGGELFF. The full variable domain, with the rest looked up from reference TRBV7-3 and TRBJ2-2, is GAGVSQTPSNKVTEKGKYVELRCDPISGHTALYWYRQSLGQGPEFLIYFQGTGAADDSGLPNDRFFAVRPEGSVSTLKIQRTERGDSAVYLCASSLSGTLQGKGGELFFGEGSRLTVL.